This T cell receptor beta chain was recorded in a study of blood T cell repertoires in COVID-19. Whole-study context: COVID-19 samples from acute and convalescent phases originated in the United States, Italy and Spain.

TCRdb keeps only in-frame clones here, not all; method: immunoSEQ multiplex PCR. Counted here are 200,000 to 250,000 clones, about 85% occurring once; the ten biggest clones make up around 18%. This clonotype originated in a woman older than 75 with active or convalescent COVID-19. Sequenced: peripheral blood.

The chain's CDR3 is CSASSGYSNQPQHF. In DNA, the CDR3 is TGCAGTGCTAGTTCCGGGTATAGCAATCAGCCCCAGCATTTT. The chain employs TRBV20-1 and TRBJ1-5, with D unresolved. The CDR3 consists of 14 residues. CDR1 and CDR2 from the germline V gene are DFQATT and SNEGSKA (reference sequence). With 3 bases removed from V and 0 bases from J, the gap between germline ends came to 9 bases.